A single sample gave rise to the 10 T cell receptor beta chains below, sequenced in a study of cytomegalovirus exposure and HLA in healthy donors. Repertoires were generated with immunoSEQ multiplex PCR, while TCRdb's copy carries only in-frame clones and drops some. The data contain under 250,000 clones, more than 75% of them seen just once; the ten biggest clones take up around 3%. Sequenced sample: PBMCs. The receptors stem from a man between 18 and 29 years old in good health and CMV-seronegative.

The J gene is TRBJ2-5, the V gene TRBV7-9, with D uncertain. Germline values: CDR1 SEHNR, CDR2 FQNEAQ (reference sequence). The CDR3 runs 16 residues. The germline V and J ends were trimmed by 0 bases and 3 bases, with 14 bases remaining between them. The CDR3 loop is CASSLARRSVEETQYF. The CDR3 nucleotides are TGTGCCAGCAGCTTAGCCCGGCGGAGCGTCGAAGAGACCCAGTACTTC.

The rearrangement uses TRBV11-2 and TRBJ2-7, with 9 bases matching TRBD1. Germline CDR1 SGHAT, CDR2 FQNNGV. The CDR3 spans 14 residues. With 4 bases clipped from V and 6 bases from J, the junction kept 7 bases outside the gene matches. The CDR3 nucleotides are TGTGCCAGCAGCTACCGGACAGGGGTATCCGAGCAGTACTTC. It translates to CASSYRTGVSEQYF.

This rearrangement joins TRBV7-2 to TRBJ1-3, with D maybe TRBD1 (5 bases). The V end was cut by 5 bases, the J end by 4 bases, with 15 bases between. In germline, CDR1 is SGHTA, CDR2 FQGNSA. This CDR3 region has 15 residues. The CDR3 nucleotides are TGTGCCAGCAGCCCGGGGGTGGTCGAGGGAAACACCATATATTTT. Protein product: CASSPGVVEGNTIYF.

The rearrangement links TRBV4-1 to TRBJ1-5; D gene unclear. V was pared by 0 bases and J by 6 bases, with 12 bases between. Germline lookup yields CDR1 MGHRA and CDR2 YSYEKL. The CDR3 is 15 residues long. CDR3 amino acids: CASSQDRVPGQPQHF. CDR3 bases: TGCGCCAGCAGCCAAGATCGAGTACCGGGTCAGCCCCAGCATTTT.

The chain employs TRBV5-6 and TRBJ1-6, with 7 positions matching TRBD1. There are 15 residues in the CDR3. Trimming took 6 bases from V and 7 from J; bases not matched to a gene: 10. Germline V gene sequence: CDR1 SGHDT, CDR2 YYEEEE. CDR3 protein: CASKLMGQRNSPLHF. CDR3 coding DNA: TGTGCCAGCAAGCTAATGGGACAGAGAAATTCACCCCTCCACTTT.

This clone has just a few counts. V usage is TRBV18 and J usage is TRBJ1-2, with TRBD1 matching over 7 bases. CDR1 and CDR2 (germline): KGHSH, LQKENI. V trimming: 3 bases; J trimming: 6 bases; junction bases outside the gene matches: 4. CDR3 length: 13 residues. CDR3 sequence reads: CASSPTGWDGYTF. The CDR3 DNA is TGTGCCAGCTCACCGACAGGGTGGGATGGCTACACCTTC.

The chain couples TRBV28 to TRBJ2-7; D is perhaps TRBD1 (5 bases). The germline gives CDR1 MDHEN, CDR2 SYDVKM. Deletions cut 7 bases from V and 0 bases from J, with 13 bases between. The CDR3 is made up of 14 amino acids. Here the CDR3 reads CASIGDRNSYEQYF. CDR3 sequence (DNA): TGTGCCAGCATCGGAGACAGAAACTCCTACGAGCAGTACTTC.

The V call is TRBV5-4, the J call TRBJ2-2, with D perhaps matching TRBD2 (6 bases). The CDR3 covers 16 residues. V lost 6 bases and J lost 5, with 20 bases in between. The germline V gene encodes CDR1 SGHNT and CDR2 YYREEE (reference sequence). The CDR3 reads CASTTLSRGTTGELFF. DNA for the CDR3: TGTGCCAGCACCACTTTATCCCGGGGGACGACCGGGGAGCTGTTTTTT.

V is TRBV6-5 and J is TRBJ2-7, with no clear D. V was cut by 6 bases and J by 6 bases, with 18 bases left in between. Germline CDR1 reads MNHEY; CDR2 reads SVGAGI. This CDR3 is 14 amino acids long. CDR3 residues: CASSMSPLLREQYF. The CDR3 nucleotides read TGTGCCAGCAGCATGAGCCCCCTGTTACGCGAGCAGTACTTC.

The rearrangement links TRBV7-2 to TRBJ2-1; perhaps TRBD2 as D (7 bases). CDR1 is SGHTA, CDR2 FQGNSA, per germline. The CDR3 is 16 residues long. V dropped 5 bases and J dropped 2 bases, with 16 bases sitting between them. The chain's CDR3 is CASSRLGGGAYNEQFF. The CDR3 nucleotides read TGTGCCAGCAGCCGGTTAGGGGGAGGGGCCTACAATGAGCAGTTCTTC.